Given below is one TCR beta chain in context. What antigen it recognizes has not been identified. No base qualities exist here, and no much larger clone lies one base off it. TCRbeta CDR3 regions were amplified from genomic DNA using the immunoSEQ Assay, a bias-controlled multiplex PCR. On the study's bioinformatics: The number of nucleated cells in each sample was estimated by amplification of reference gene primers within the assay. Sequence reads were collapsed and filtered to measure the absolute abundance of every unique TCRbeta CDR3 rearrangement. For each sample, productive Simpson clonality was calculated as the square root of Simpson's diversity index across productive rearrangements. This is the immuneACCESS table as TCRdb keeps it, with only in-frame sequences that have V and J called. A part of the clones is gone; compared with another copy, unresolved V genes explain less than half, and the rest is unexplained. The D gene and trimming were derived from the DNA, and the V and J assignments and clone size from that table. For this sample there are about 35,000 clones; about nine tenths appear just once. Jointly, the top ten make up about 20% of the sample.

Spanning cysteine to phenylalanine, the CDR3 consists of 14 amino acids. Here the CDR3 DNA is all that survives: 42 bases in frame from base 1. The germline V gene yields KGHDR for CDR1 and SFDVKD for CDR2. V loses 3 bases, J loses 2 bases, and the germline ends lie 7 bases apart. Collaborating institutions collected whole blood in K2EDTA tubes following their own protocols. For TCRbeta analysis, collaborators shipped samples as frozen whole blood, isolated PBMCs, or DNA extracted from either of those sample types. These data are taken from a study of blood T cell repertoires in COVID-19 (dated by TCRdb to about 2020). Looking at the study overall: Samples from collaborators originated in the United States, Italy and Spain and spanned both the acute and convalescent phases of COVID-19. Samples were obtained from the ongoing ImmuneRACE study (first 160 participants) and from some 1,200 subjects provided by 6 global collaborators. The material from the prospective study consisted of cDNA or gDNA derived from T cells, B-cell-depleted T cells, or PBMCs. The repertoires were released in a freely available public database intended as a resource for research on the immune response to SARS-CoV-2. Nearly every sample came with metadata listing a de-identified subject ID, COVID-19 status, age in years and sex. Where available, HLA class I and class II types were obtained from metadata supplied by the sample provider rather than from assay-based typing. The dataset comprised deeply sampled blood TCRbeta repertoires from subjects exposed to, actively infected with, or recovered from COVID-19. General findings and caveats noted by the study authors: Clinical and demographic metadata were provided uncurated, with the amount varying by source and participant.

This TCR was sampled from a man older than 75 with acute or convalescent COVID-19. The rearranged segments are TRBV24-1 and TRBJ2-1, with no reliable assignment of the D segment. Sequencing used peripheral blood. The nucleotide sequence is given as TGTGCCACCAGTGATCCCAGAACCTACAATGAGCAGTTCTTC. This sequence encodes CATSDPRTYNEQFF.